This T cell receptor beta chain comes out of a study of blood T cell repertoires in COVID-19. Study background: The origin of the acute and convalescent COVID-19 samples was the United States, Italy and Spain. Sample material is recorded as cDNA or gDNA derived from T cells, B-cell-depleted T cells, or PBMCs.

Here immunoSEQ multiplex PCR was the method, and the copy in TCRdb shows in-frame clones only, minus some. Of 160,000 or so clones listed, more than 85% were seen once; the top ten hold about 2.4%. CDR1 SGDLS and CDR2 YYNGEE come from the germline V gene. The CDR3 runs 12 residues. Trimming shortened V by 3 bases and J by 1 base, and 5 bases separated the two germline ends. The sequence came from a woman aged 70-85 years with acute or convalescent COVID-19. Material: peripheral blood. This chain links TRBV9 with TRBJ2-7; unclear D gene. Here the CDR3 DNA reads TGTGCCAGCAGCGGGAGTTCCTACGAGCAGTACTTC. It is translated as CASSGSSYEQYF. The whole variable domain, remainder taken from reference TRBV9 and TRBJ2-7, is DSGVTQTPKHLITATGQRVTLRCSPRSGDLSVYWYQQSLDQGLQFLIQYYNGEERAKGNILERFSAQQFPDLHSELNLSSLELGDSALYFCASSGSSYEQYFGPGTRLTVT.